This T cell receptor beta chain stems from a study of blood T cells in healthy people across ages. Study results and caveats: Unsorted PBMC material precluded a definitive naive versus antigen-experienced comparison.

CDR1 and CDR2 (germline): SGHVS, FQNEAQ. The CDR3 loop spans 18 amino acids. Using a J-beta primer mix together with a sample-barcoded 5' primer, a second PCR was run for about 6 to 11 cycles. TCRdb re-called the 5' RACE reads with MiXCR, one entry per CDR3 protein. This sample has 600,000 to 900,000 distinct CDR3 sequences, with about a quarter found just once. As for this clonotype: The antigen remains undetermined.

The sample was also reused in another study, on T cells of mothers and their children. From that report: In each mother, TCR beta CDR3 reads exceeded 8.5 million; in each child, they numbered a few million.

This chain uses TRBV7-8 with TRBJ2-5; 9 nucleotides agree with TRBD2. The J call could be wrong; TRBJ2-7 is a better fit for the DNA end. This TCR was recovered from a boy aged 5-17 years in good health. The specimen sequenced was blood. DNA for the CDR3: TGTGCCAGCAGCTTAGGGGCGCTTGCAAGCGGGGGGAGGTACGAGCAGTACTTC. Encoded protein: CASSLGALASGGRYEQYF.